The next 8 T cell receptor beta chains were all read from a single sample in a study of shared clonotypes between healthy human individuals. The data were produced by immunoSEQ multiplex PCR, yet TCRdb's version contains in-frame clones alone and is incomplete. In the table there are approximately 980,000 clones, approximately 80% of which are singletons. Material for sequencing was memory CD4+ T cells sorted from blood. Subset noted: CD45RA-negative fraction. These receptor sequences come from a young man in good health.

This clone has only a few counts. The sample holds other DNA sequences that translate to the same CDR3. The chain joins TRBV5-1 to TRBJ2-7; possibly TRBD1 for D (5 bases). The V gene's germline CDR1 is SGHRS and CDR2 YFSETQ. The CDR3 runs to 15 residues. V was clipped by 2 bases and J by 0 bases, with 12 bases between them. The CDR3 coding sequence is TGCGCCAGCAGCTTAGGTGACAGCAGCTCCTACGAGCAGTACTTC. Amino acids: CASSLGDSSSYEQYF.

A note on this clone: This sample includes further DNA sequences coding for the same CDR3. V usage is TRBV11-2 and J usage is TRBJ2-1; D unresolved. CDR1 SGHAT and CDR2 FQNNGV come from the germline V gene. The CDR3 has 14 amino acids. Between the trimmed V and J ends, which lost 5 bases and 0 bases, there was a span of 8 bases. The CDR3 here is CASSLSRSYNEQFF. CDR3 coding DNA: TGTGCCAGCAGCCTCTCTCGCTCCTACAATGAGCAGTTCTTC.

The CDR3 DNA reads as TGTGCCAGCAGTCGTGTCAATGGCAGGGGTGATGAAAAACTGTTTTTT. It specifies CASSRVNGRGDEKLFF. J is TRBJ1-4 and V is TRBV6-4; possibly TRBD1 for D (6 bases). The V end was cut by 5 bases, the J end by 6 bases, with 19 bases between. Germline V lookup: CDR1 MRHNA, CDR2 SNTAGT. CDR3 length equals 16 residues.

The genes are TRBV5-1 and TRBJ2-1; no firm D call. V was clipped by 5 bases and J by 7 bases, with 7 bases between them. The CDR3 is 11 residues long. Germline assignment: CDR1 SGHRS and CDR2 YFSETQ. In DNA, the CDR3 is TGCGCCAGCAGATTGTCTAATGAGCAGTTCTTC. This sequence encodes CASRLSNEQFF.

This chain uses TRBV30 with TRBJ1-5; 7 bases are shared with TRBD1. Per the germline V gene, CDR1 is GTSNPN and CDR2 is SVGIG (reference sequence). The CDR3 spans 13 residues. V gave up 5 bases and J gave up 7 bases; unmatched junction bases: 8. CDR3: CAWDRERGQPQHF. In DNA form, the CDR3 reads TGTGCCTGGGACAGGGAGCGAGGGCAGCCCCAGCATTTT. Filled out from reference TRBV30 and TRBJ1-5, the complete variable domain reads SQTIHQWPATLVQPVGSPLSLECTVEGTSNPNLYWYRQAAGRGLQLLFYSVGIGQISSEVPQNLSASRPQDRQFILSSKKLLLSDSGFYLCAWDRERGQPQHFGDGTRLSIL.

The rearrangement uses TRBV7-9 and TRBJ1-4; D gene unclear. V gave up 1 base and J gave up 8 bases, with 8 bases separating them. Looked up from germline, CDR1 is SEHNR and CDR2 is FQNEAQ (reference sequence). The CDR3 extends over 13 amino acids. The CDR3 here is CASSLGLGEKLFF. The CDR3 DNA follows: TGTGCCAGCAGCTTAGGGTTGGGGGAAAAACTGTTTTTT.

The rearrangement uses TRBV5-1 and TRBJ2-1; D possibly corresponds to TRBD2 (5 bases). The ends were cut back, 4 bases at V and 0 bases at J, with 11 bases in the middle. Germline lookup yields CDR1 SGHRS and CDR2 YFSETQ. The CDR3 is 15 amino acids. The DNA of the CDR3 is TGCGCCAGCAGCCCGGACTCGAGCTCCTACAATGAGCAGTTCTTC. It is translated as CASSPDSSSYNEQFF.

This CDR3 is CASSPLPRTGYSGNTIYF. DNA for the CDR3: TGTGCCAGCAGCCCTCTCCCCCGGACAGGGTACTCTGGAAACACCATATATTTT. The chain couples TRBV28 to TRBJ1-3, with 8 bases aligning to TRBD1. After removal of 6 bases from V and 0 bases from J, the junction contained 13 bases not matched to a gene. This CDR3 is 18 amino acids long. Germline CDR1 reads MDHEN; CDR2 reads SYDVKM.